This T cell receptor (beta chain) was identified during a study of blood T cell repertoires in COVID-19. Study-wide background: The cDNA or gDNA used as material had been derived from T cells, B-cell-depleted T cells, or PBMCs.

Per the authors' pipeline: The authors estimated nucleated cell counts from reference gene primer amplification. TCRdb's copy holds only in-frame clones and misses some; the assay was immunoSEQ multiplex PCR. V, J and clone size were drawn from that table, and D and trimming were deduced from the DNA. The sample contains about 120,000 clones, about 87% of which appear only once. The V end lost 3 bases, the J end lost 1 base, and 13 bases lay between the germline ends. The CDR3 runs 15 residues. CDR1 DFQATT and CDR2 SNEGSKA come from the germline V gene (reference sequence). The V gene is TRBV20-1, the J gene TRBJ1-3; D not resolved. This receptor was identified in a woman aged 45 to 65 with acute or convalescent COVID-19. Input material: peripheral blood. CDR3 in amino acids: CSASGTRGSGNTIYF. The CDR3 nucleotides read TGCAGTGCTAGTGGCACCCGAGGGTCTGGAAACACCATATATTTT.